This T cell receptor (beta chain) was documented in a study of OX40 agonist ivuxolimab in advanced cancers. Germline CDR1 and CDR2: LNHNV and YYDKDF (reference sequence). Trimming at V came to 5 bases and at J to 7 bases, leaving 10 bases not matched to a gene. The CDR3 spans 16 residues. Clones were sequenced by immunoSEQ multiplex PCR, and TCRdb holds only the in-frame ones, with some missing. The sample holds around 40,000 clones, around 86% seen once. The sample consisted of CD4+ or CD8+ T cells sorted from blood, taken in a trial of the OX40 agonist ivuxolimab. The chain carries TRBV15 and TRBJ1-6; TRBD1 aligns across 8 bases. The clonotype comes from an adult with an advanced solid tumor such as melanoma, head and neck, liver or kidney cancer. CDR3 DNA sequence: TGTGCCACCAGCTCCCGGCCAGGGACAGGAAATTCACCCCTCCACTTT. Protein sequence: CATSSRPGTGNSPLHF.